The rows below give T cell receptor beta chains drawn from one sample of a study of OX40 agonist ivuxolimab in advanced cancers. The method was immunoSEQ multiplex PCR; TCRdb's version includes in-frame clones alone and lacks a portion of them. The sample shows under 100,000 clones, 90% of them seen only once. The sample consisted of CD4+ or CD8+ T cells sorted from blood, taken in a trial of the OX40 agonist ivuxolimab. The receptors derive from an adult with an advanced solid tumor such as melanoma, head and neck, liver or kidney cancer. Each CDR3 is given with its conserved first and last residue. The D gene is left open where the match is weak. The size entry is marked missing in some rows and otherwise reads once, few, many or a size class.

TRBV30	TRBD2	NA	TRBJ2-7	TGTGCCTGGACTAGCGGTACCTACGAGCAGTACTTC	CAWTSGTYEQYF
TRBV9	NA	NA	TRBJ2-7	TGTGCCAGCAGCTCTGGGGGAGGCTACGAGCAGTACTTC	CASSSGGGYEQYF
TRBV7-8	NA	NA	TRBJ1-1	TGTGCCAGCAGCTCGACGGGCTCTGAAGCTTTCTTT	CASSSTGSEAFF
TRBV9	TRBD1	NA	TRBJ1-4	TGTGCCAGCAGCGTAGGTCTAGCGGGTCTCGGGACAGGGGATGAAAAACTGTTTTTT	CASSVGLAGLGTGDEKLFF
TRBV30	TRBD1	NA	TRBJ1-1	TGTGCCTGGAGTCTTCGGTCCTACCCGGGACAGGTGAACACTGAAGCTTTCTTT	CAWSLRSYPGQVNTEAFF
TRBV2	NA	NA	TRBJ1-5	TGTGCCAGCACGGCGGGTCCCAATCAGCCCCAGCATTTT	CASTAGPNQPQHF
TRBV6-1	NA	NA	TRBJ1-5	TGTGCCAGCAGCCAGAGCAATCAGCCCCAGCATTTT	CASSQSNQPQHF
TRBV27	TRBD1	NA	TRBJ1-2	TGTGCCAGCAGTTGGACAGGGCAGGGCTCTGGCTACACCTTC	CASSWTGQGSGYTF
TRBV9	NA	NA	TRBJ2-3	TGTGCCAGCAGGGAGGGAGCCACAGATACGCAGTATTTT	CASREGATDTQYF
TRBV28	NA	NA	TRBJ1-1	TGTGCCAGCAGAACCCGACAAACAGGGTTTGTTTACACTGAAGCTTTCTTT	CASRTRQTGFVYTEAFF
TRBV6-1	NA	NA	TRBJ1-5	TGTGCCAGCAGGCAAACAGGTGGCAATCAGCCCCAGCATTTT	CASRQTGGNQPQHF
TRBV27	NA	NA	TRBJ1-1	TGTGCCAGCACCCCAAGACAGTCGACTGAAGCTTTCTTT	CASTPRQSTEAFF
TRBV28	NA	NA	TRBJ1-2	TGTGCCAGCAGTTTATACGGGGGCGGCTACACCTTC	CASSLYGGGYTF
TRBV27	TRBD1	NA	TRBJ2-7	TGTGCCAGCAGCCGTACAGGGGATCTCTACGAGCAGTACTTC	CASSRTGDLYEQYF
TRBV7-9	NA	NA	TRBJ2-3	TGTGCCAGCAGCCCAAAGGGTCCAGATACGCAGTATTTT	CASSPKGPDTQYF
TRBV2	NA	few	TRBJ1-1	TGTGCCAGCAGTTTCCAGGGGTCGAACACTGAAGCTTTCTTT	CASSFQGSNTEAFF
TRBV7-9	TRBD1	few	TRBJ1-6	TGTGCCAGCAGCTTAGTCCACGGGACAGGGGTTTCACCCCTCCACTTT	CASSLVHGTGVSPLHF